This T cell receptor (beta chain) is drawn from a study of control samples from healthy donors and cancer patients. This CDR3 comprises 14 residues. Trimming left V 7 bases short and J 1 base short, with 14 bases between. Germline V gene sequence: CDR1 MNHEY, CDR2 SMNVEV (reference sequence). TCRdb's table, derived via immunoSEQ multiplex PCR, lists solely in-frame clones and lacks some. The profile covers tens of thousands of clones, with roughly 89% appearing a single time and over 1.5% taken by the ten largest. The receptor comes from a woman aged 55-69 years with head and neck cancer. Sequencing was done on a sample of PBMCs. The chain combines TRBV27 with TRBJ2-7; possibly TRBD1 for D (6 bases). The CDR3 DNA is TGTGCCAGCAACAGGGCGGGCTTTTCCTACGAGCAGTACTTC. Protein product: CASNRAGFSYEQYF.